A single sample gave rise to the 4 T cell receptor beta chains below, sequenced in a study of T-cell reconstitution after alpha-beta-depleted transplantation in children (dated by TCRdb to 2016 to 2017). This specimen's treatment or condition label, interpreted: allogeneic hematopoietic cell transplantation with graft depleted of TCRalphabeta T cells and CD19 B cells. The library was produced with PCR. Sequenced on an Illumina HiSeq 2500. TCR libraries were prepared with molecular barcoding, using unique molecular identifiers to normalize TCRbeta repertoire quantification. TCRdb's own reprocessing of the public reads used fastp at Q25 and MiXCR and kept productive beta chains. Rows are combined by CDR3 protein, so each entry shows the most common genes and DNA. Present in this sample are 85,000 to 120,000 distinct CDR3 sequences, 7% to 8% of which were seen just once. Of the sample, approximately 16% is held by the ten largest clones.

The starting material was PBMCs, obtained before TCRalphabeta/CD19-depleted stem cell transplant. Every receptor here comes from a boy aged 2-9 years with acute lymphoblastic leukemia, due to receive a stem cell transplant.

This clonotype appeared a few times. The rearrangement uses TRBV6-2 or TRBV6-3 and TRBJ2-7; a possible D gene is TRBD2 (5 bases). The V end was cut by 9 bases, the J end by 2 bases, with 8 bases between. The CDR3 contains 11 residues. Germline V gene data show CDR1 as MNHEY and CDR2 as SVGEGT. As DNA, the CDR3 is TGTGCCAGTAGCGTGACCTACGAGCAGTACTTC. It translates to CASSVTYEQYF.

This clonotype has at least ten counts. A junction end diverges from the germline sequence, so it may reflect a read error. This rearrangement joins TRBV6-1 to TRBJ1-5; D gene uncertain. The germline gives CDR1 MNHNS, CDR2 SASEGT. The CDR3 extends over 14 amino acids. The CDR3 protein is CASSEEGTNQPQHF. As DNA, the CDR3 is TGTGCCAGCAGCGAAGAGGGCACCAATCAGCCCCAGCATTTT.

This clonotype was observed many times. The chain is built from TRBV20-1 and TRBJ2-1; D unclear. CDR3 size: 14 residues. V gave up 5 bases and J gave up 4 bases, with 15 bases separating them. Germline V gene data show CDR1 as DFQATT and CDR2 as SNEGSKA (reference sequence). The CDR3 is CSALPPRDYNEQFF. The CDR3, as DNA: TGCAGTGCTCTCCCCCCCCGCGATTACAATGAGCAGTTCTTC.

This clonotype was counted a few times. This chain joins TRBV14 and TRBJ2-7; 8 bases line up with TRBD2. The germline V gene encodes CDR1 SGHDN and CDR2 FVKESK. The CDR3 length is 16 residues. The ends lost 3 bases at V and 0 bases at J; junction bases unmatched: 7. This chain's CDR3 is CASSHRAGASSYEQYF. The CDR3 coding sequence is TGTGCCAGCAGCCACAGAGCGGGGGCCAGCTCCTACGAGCAGTACTTC. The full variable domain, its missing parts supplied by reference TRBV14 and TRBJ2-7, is EAGVTQFPSHSVIEKGQTVTLRCDPISGHDNLYWYRRVMGKEIKFLLHFVKESKQDESGMPNNRFLAERTGGTYSTLKVQPAELEDSGVYFCASSHRAGASSYEQYFGPGTRLTVT.